The 8 T cell receptor beta chains reported below all come from one sample, sequenced in a study of blood T cell repertoires in COVID-19. The table came from immunoSEQ multiplex PCR; TCRdb's copy has only in-frame clones and leaves some out. The data show about 170,000 clones, around 83% seen once. The specimen sequenced was PBMCs or T cells enriched from blood (not recorded which). The receptors come from a woman between 45 and 65 years old in a cohort exposed to, infected with or recovered from COVID-19 (not recorded which).

This rearrangement joins TRBV6-5 to TRBJ1-1, with a possible D match to TRBD1 (6 bases). V lost 10 bases to trimming and J lost 1 base, with 13 bases between them. This CDR3 contains 13 residues. Germline V CDR1 and CDR2: MNHEY, SVGAGI. The CDR3 is CATKGDTNTEAFF. CDR3 nucleotide sequence: TGTGCCACGAAAGGGGACACGAACACTGAAGCTTTCTTT.

J is TRBJ1-2 and V is TRBV27; TRBD1 agrees at 10 bases. Per the germline V gene, CDR1 is MNHEY and CDR2 is SMNVEV (reference sequence). V shed 6 bases, J shed 1 base, and the junction held 2 bases outside the gene matches. The CDR3 is made up of 14 amino acids. CDR3 DNA: TGTGCCAGCAGGGACAGGGGGTTTAACTATGGCTACACCTTC. Translation gives CASRDRGFNYGYTF.

The chain recombines TRBV5-5 with TRBJ1-5; D unresolved. Germline assignment: CDR1 SGHKS and CDR2 YYEKEE (reference sequence). Trimming pared 5 bases from V and 2 bases from J, leaving 11 bases between. There are 14 residues in the CDR3. DNA for the CDR3: TGTGCCAGCAGTAAGGAGGTGGGCAATCAGCCCCAGCATTTT. This gives the protein CASSKEVGNQPQHF.

The chain uses TRBV3-1 (or the pseudogene TRBV3-2) and TRBJ2-7; TRBD1 matches at 8 bases. Germline lookup yields CDR1 LGHDT and CDR2 YNNKEL (reference sequence). V dropped 6 bases and J dropped 7; count of bases not matched to a gene: 20. This CDR3 region has 17 residues. CDR3 protein: CASSRESGAGGKEEQYF. The CDR3 nucleotides are TGTGCCAGCAGTCGCGAATCCGGGGCAGGGGGCAAAGAAGAGCAGTACTTC.

The rearrangement links TRBV7-2 to TRBJ1-2; D call uncertain. Germline CDR1 reads SGHTA; CDR2 reads FQGNSA. This CDR3 comprises 15 residues. The ends were cut back, 4 bases at V and 8 bases at J, with 20 bases in the middle. For the CDR3, the DNA is TGTGCCAGCAGCTCTCCAACCGGGGTGGCCGCCGGCTACACCTTC. This gives the protein CASSSPTGVAAGYTF. Full variable domain (rest looked up from reference TRBV7-2 and TRBJ1-2): GAGVSQSPSNKVTEKGKDVELRCDPISGHTALYWYRQSLGQGLEFLIYFQGNSAPDKSGLPSDRFSAERTGGSVSTLTIQRTQQEDSAVYLCASSSPTGVAAGYTFGSGTRLTVV.

V usage is TRBV6-5 and J usage is TRBJ2-7, with 9 bases matching TRBD1. CDR3 length: 14 residues. Per germline, CDR1 MNHEY and CDR2 SVGAGI. V lost 7 bases and J lost 5; bases outside the gene matches: 9. This chain's CDR3 is CASIQRDRVNEQYF. The CDR3 DNA reads as TGTGCCAGCATACAACGGGACAGGGTCAACGAGCAGTACTTC.

This clone has only one observation. The chain combines TRBV7-2 with TRBJ1-6; TRBD1 aligns across 8 bases. CDR1 and CDR2 (germline): SGHTA, FQGNSA. V trimming: 1 base; J trimming: 11 bases; junction bases outside the gene matches: 4. The CDR3 runs to 14 residues. The CDR3 DNA reads TGTGCCAGCAGCTTAGGGACAGGGAAACCACCCCTCCACTTT. Protein product: CASSLGTGKPPLHF. Drawing the rest from reference TRBV7-2 and TRBJ1-6, the complete variable domain is GAGVSQSPSNKVTEKGKDVELRCDPISGHTALYWYRQSLGQGLEFLIYFQGNSAPDKSGLPSDRFSAERTGGSVSTLTIQRTQQEDSAVYLCASSLGTGKPPLHFGNGTRLTVT.

V usage is TRBV5-1 and J usage is TRBJ2-5; TRBD1 matches 9 bases. Losses at the gene ends were 4 bases for V and 2 bases for J; bases not matched to a gene: 6. The CDR3 contains 15 residues. The germline V gene encodes CDR1 SGHRS and CDR2 YFSETQ. The DNA for the CDR3 is TGCGCCAGCAGCCCGACAGGGGGGATTCAAGAGACCCAGTACTTC. This encodes CASSPTGGIQETQYF.